This T cell receptor (beta chain) was recovered during a study of radiotherapy plus CTLA-4 blockade in lung cancer. Note on this clone: In the same sample, other DNA sequences code for this CDR3.

Assay: immunoSEQ multiplex PCR; the TCRdb copy retains only in-frame clones and omits some. The profile shows some 110,000 clones, about 77% of them singletons. Germline CDR1 and CDR2: LNHNV and YYDKDF (reference sequence). V was clipped by 0 bases and J by 0 bases, with 8 bases between them. The CDR3 loop spans 16 amino acids. The chain is built from TRBV15 and TRBJ1-4, with D unclear. This receptor was taken from a human donor with non-small cell lung cancer who had a partial response to radiotherapy plus ipilimumab. The sample in question was peripheral blood, obtained from a patient treated with radiotherapy plus ipilimumab. CDR3 DNA sequence: TGTGCCACCAGCAGAGATTTCGGTGCAACTAATGAAAAACTGTTTTTT. Protein: CATSRDFGATNEKLFF.